This TCR delta chain was identified in a study of Vδ1+ human thymocytes. Study-level points and caveats: The authors advised highly purified populations and single-cell validation. TRG sequences recurred across donors, whereas TRD sequences stayed essentially private. In the thymus, TRG and TRD repertoires looked highly polyclonal with Gaussian CDR3 lengths.

Deletions cut 5 bases from V and 0 bases from J, with 25 bases between. Germline V gene sequence: CDR1 TSWWSYY, CDR2 QGS. The CDR3 covers 19 residues. RNA was extracted from the cells and then reverse transcribed. Pooled V-gene forward primers with one constant-region reverse primer generated the CDR3 amplicons by multiplex PCR. TCRdb re-processed the multiplex PCR reads using CATT. The sample contains under 85,000 delta-chain clones, approximately 37% of which appear only once. Thymocytes were sorted as CD3+ TCRVdelta1+ TCRVdelta2- after alphabeta T cell depletion. Note on this clone: Its matching antigen is unknown.

The clonotype comes from a boy younger than two who had congenital heart surgery. The sequencing sample was made of Vdelta1+ gamma-delta thymocytes from the thymus. Subset meaning: FACS-sorted CD3+ TCRalphabeta- TCRVdelta1+ TCRVdelta2- thymocytes. The chain recombines TRDV1 with TRDJ1; tentative D call: TRDD2 (5 bases). This CDR3 reads CALGTMTASSDLYTDKLIF. The CDR3 bases are TGTGCTCTTGGGACAATGACCGCTTCTTCCGACTTGTACACCGATAAACTCATCTTT.